A selection of T cell receptor beta chains follows, all from one sample in a study of chemoradiotherapy in HPV16-positive cancers. Measured with immunoSEQ multiplex PCR; TCRdb has only the in-frame clones, and not every one. The sample contains around 4,600 clones, approximately 80% of which appear only once. The material sequenced was tumor tissue, taken from a patient who underwent chemoradiotherapy. These receptors were taken from a human donor with HPV-associated anogenital cancer. Both conserved end residues are part of each CDR3. The order of the fields is D gene, V gene, J gene, clone size, CDR3 protein, CDR3 DNA. A D gene is named only where the DNA matches it firmly. Clone sizes are given selectively: once, few, many, or a class where the clone is expanded.

D: NA; V: TRBV7-3; J: TRBJ1-6; size: NA; CDR3: CASSLQGGSPLHF; DNA: TGTGCCAGCAGCTTACAGGGAGGTTCACCCCTCCACTTT
D: NA; V: TRBV18; J: TRBJ2-1; size: few; CDR3: CASSPPNGVYNEQFF; DNA: TGTGCCAGCTCACCACCGAATGGGGTCTACAATGAGCAGTTCTTC
D: NA; V: TRBV6-6; J: TRBJ1-2; size: NA; CDR3: CASAEIGEYTF; DNA: TGTGCCAGCGCTGAAATCGGGGAGTACACCTTC
D: TRBD2; V: TRBV6-4; J: TRBJ2-3; size: NA; CDR3: CASSERLADTDTQYF; DNA: TGTGCCAGCAGTGAGCGTCTAGCGGACACAGATACGCAGTATTTT
D: TRBD2; V: TRBV5-1; J: TRBJ2-5; size: NA; CDR3: CASSLGASGHQETQYF; DNA: TGCGCCAGCAGCTTGGGGGCTAGCGGCCACCAAGAGACCCAGTACTTC
D: NA; V: TRBV7-2; J: TRBJ2-7; size: NA; CDR3: CASSRRTLGVYEQYF; DNA: TGTGCCAGCAGCCGACGGACGCTGGGAGTCTACGAGCAGTACTTC
D: NA; V: TRBV6-4; J: TRBJ2-2; size: few; CDR3: CASRGEMDTGELFF; DNA: TGTGCCAGCAGAGGGGAGATGGACACCGGGGAGCTGTTTTTT
D: NA; V: TRBV5-6; J: TRBJ2-5; size: NA; CDR3: CASSRPSPSETQYF; DNA: TGTGCCAGCAGTCGACCTAGCCCCTCGGAGACCCAGTACTTC
D: NA; V: TRBV27; J: TRBJ2-7; size: NA; CDR3: CASSMGADEQYF; DNA: TGTGCCAGCAGTATGGGGGCTGACGAGCAGTACTTC
D: NA; V: TRBV2; J: TRBJ1-6; size: NA; CDR3: CASRGTNSPLHF; DNA: TGTGCCAGCAGGGGGACGAACTCACCCCTCCACTTT
D: NA; V: TRBV6-6; J: TRBJ2-3; size: NA; CDR3: CASSSNSDTQYF; DNA: TGTGCCAGCAGTTCTAACTCAGATACGCAGTATTTT
D: NA; V: TRBV30; J: TRBJ1-1; size: NA; CDR3: CAWSVGGPEAFF; DNA: TGTGCCTGGAGTGTCGGCGGACCTGAAGCTTTCTTT
D: TRBD1; V: TRBV7-2; J: TRBJ2-1; size: NA; CDR3: CASYLGTENEQFF; DNA: TGTGCCAGCTACCTTGGGACAGAAAATGAGCAGTTCTTC
D: TRBD1; V: TRBV11-2; J: TRBJ2-1; size: few; CDR3: CASSFYSSGTGKGNEQFF; DNA: TGTGCCAGCAGCTTTTACTCTTCCGGGACAGGGAAAGGCAATGAGCAGTTCTTC
D: TRBD1; V: TRBV27; J: TRBJ2-1; size: NA; CDR3: CASSLKGQGAYEQFF; DNA: TGTGCCAGCAGTTTGAAGGGACAGGGGGCGTATGAGCAGTTCTTC
D: NA; V: TRBV10-3; J: TRBJ2-7; size: NA; CDR3: CAISEGGLFEQYF; DNA: TGTGCCATCAGTGAGGGGGGGTTGTTCGAGCAGTACTTC
D: TRBD2; V: TRBV11-3; J: TRBJ2-5; size: NA; CDR3: CASSPTSGSQETQYF; DNA: TGTGCCAGCAGCCCGACTAGCGGGAGCCAAGAGACCCAGTACTTC
D: NA; V: TRBV9; J: TRBJ2-3; size: NA; CDR3: CASSSSPDTQYF; DNA: TGTGCCAGCAGCTCTAGCCCAGATACGCAGTATTTT
D: TRBD2; V: TRBV4-1; J: TRBJ2-7; size: NA; CDR3: CASSPRRLIGGNEQYF; DNA: TGCGCCAGCAGCCCACGACGGTTGATCGGGGGGAACGAGCAGTACTTC
D: TRBD1; V: TRBV18; J: TRBJ2-3; size: NA; CDR3: CASSPGQGSDTQYF; DNA: TGTGCCAGCTCACCGGGACAGGGGTCAGATACGCAGTATTTT
D: TRBD1; V: TRBV7-2; J: TRBJ1-2; size: medium-sized; CDR3: CASSSGTGPATF; DNA: TGTGCCAGCAGCTCAGGGACAGGCCCCGCCACCTTC
D: NA; V: TRBV18; J: TRBJ2-7; size: NA; CDR3: CASSPRQGTYEQYF; DNA: TGTGCCAGCTCACCACGTCAAGGCACCTACGAGCAGTACTTC
D: NA; V: TRBV6-1; J: TRBJ2-7; size: NA; CDR3: CASSEGQIYEQYF; DNA: TGTGCCAGCAGTGAAGGGCAGATCTACGAGCAGTACTTC
D: NA; V: TRBV6-1; J: TRBJ2-7; size: NA; CDR3: CASSESQGSYEQYF; DNA: TGTGCCAGCAGTGAATCCCAGGGTTCGTACGAGCAGTACTTC
D: TRBD1; V: TRBV4-1; J: TRBJ2-7; size: NA; CDR3: CASSQTPGTGFEQYF; DNA: TGCGCCAGCAGCCAAACACCGGGGACAGGGTTCGAGCAGTACTTC
D: NA; V: TRBV27; J: TRBJ2-3; size: NA; CDR3: CASSRDTDTQYF; DNA: TGTGCCAGCAGCCGAGACACAGATACGCAGTATTTT
D: NA; V: TRBV11-2; J: TRBJ2-1; size: NA; CDR3: CASKIVTYNEQFF; DNA: TGTGCCAGCAAAATAGTCACCTACAATGAGCAGTTCTTC
D: NA; V: TRBV30; J: TRBJ1-4; size: NA; CDR3: CALLREKLFF; DNA: TGTGCCTTGCTCCGGGAAAAACTGTTTTTT
D: NA; V: TRBV6-1; J: TRBJ1-5; size: NA; CDR3: CASSELGGQPQHF; DNA: TGTGCCAGCAGTGAACTTGGGGGGCAACCCCAGCATTTT
D: TRBD2; V: TRBV7-6; J: TRBJ2-5; size: NA; CDR3: CASSARLAGEQETQYF; DNA: TGTGCCAGCAGCGCCCGACTAGCGGGGGAACAAGAGACCCAGTACTTC
D: NA; V: TRBV2; J: TRBJ2-3; size: NA; CDR3: CASSSVLSLRTGTDTQYF; DNA: TGTGCCAGCAGTTCGGTCCTTTCGCTTCGAACCGGCACAGATACGCAGTATTTT
D: NA; V: TRBV15; J: TRBJ1-4; size: once; CDR3: CATSRDIQARVLEKLFF; DNA: TGTGCCACCAGCAGAGATATACAGGCAAGGGTTCTGGAAAAACTGTTTTTT
D: TRBD1; V: TRBV29-1; J: TRBJ2-1; size: NA; CDR3: CSVVGQGGDEQFF; DNA: TGCAGCGTTGTAGGACAGGGTGGCGATGAGCAGTTCTTC
D: TRBD1; V: TRBV4-2; J: TRBJ2-5; size: NA; CDR3: CASSQLTGVSETQYF; DNA: TGTGCCAGCAGCCAATTAACAGGGGTTAGCGAGACCCAGTACTTC
D: TRBD2; V: TRBV11-2; J: TRBJ2-2; size: NA; CDR3: CASSFGLGTGELFF; DNA: TGTGCCAGCAGCTTCGGACTAGGCACCGGGGAGCTGTTTTTT
D: TRBD2; V: TRBV5-4; J: TRBJ2-3; size: NA; CDR3: CASSLRLAGGTDTQYF; DNA: TGTGCCAGCAGCTTGCGGCTAGCGGGAGGGACAGATACGCAGTATTTT
D: NA; V: TRBV11-2; J: TRBJ2-7; size: NA; CDR3: CASSLTRRSSYEQYF; DNA: TGTGCCAGCAGCTTAACGCGCCGGAGCTCCTACGAGCAGTACTTC
D: TRBD1; V: TRBV2; J: TRBJ1-2; size: NA; CDR3: CASSELGQNYGYTF; DNA: TGTGCCAGCAGTGAATTGGGACAGAATTATGGCTACACCTTC
D: TRBD1; V: TRBV27; J: TRBJ2-1; size: NA; CDR3: CASSPVNRGRIYNEQFF; DNA: TGTGCCAGCAGTCCTGTTAACAGGGGGCGCATCTACAATGAGCAGTTCTTC
D: TRBD1; V: TRBV6-1; J: TRBJ1-5; size: NA; CDR3: CASSPGTGGNQPQHF; DNA: TGTGCCAGCAGCCCCGGGACAGGGGGTAATCAGCCCCAGCATTTT
D: NA; V: TRBV6-5; J: TRBJ2-7; size: NA; CDR3: CASSYTRREHEQYF; DNA: TGTGCCAGCAGTTACACACGTCGGGAGCACGAGCAGTACTTC
D: NA; V: TRBV11-2; J: TRBJ2-2; size: NA; CDR3: CASSLLGELFF; DNA: TGTGCCAGCAGCCTCCTCGGGGAGCTGTTTTTT
D: TRBD1; V: TRBV12-5; J: TRBJ1-1; size: NA; CDR3: CASADRGNTEAFF; DNA: TGTGCTAGTGCTGACAGGGGCAACACTGAAGCTTTCTTT
D: TRBD1; V: TRBV25-1; J: TRBJ2-7; size: NA; CDR3: CASPKTPGQGLYEQYF; DNA: TGTGCCAGCCCTAAGACTCCGGGACAGGGGCTCTACGAGCAGTACTTC
D: TRBD1; V: TRBV30; J: TRBJ2-7; size: few; CDR3: CAWSRDRGGEQYF; DNA: TGTGCCTGGAGTAGGGACAGGGGAGGCGAGCAGTACTTC
D: NA; V: TRBV14; J: TRBJ2-3; size: NA; CDR3: CASSRDPTDTQYF; DNA: TGTGCCAGCTCGCGGGATCCCACAGATACGCAGTATTTT
D: TRBD1; V: TRBV6-5; J: TRBJ2-7; size: NA; CDR3: CASSQQGKGEQYF; DNA: TGTGCCAGCAGCCAACAGGGGAAGGGCGAGCAGTACTTC
D: NA; V: TRBV20-1; J: TRBJ1-4; size: NA; CDR3: CSASYDEKLFF; DNA: TGCAGTGCTAGTTACGACGAAAAACTGTTTTTT